There are many counts of the clone carrying this TCR beta chain. These data originate in a study of read filtering for tumor transcriptome and immune sequencing. About the research overall: RNA-seq yielded only about 75 to 1273 TCR reads, IR-seq about 4.05 to 11 million.

Molecular barcoded adaptors covering alpha/delta and beta/gamma chains were used on approximately 400 ng RNA. TCRdb reprocessed the reads via MiXCR and lists one record per CDR3 protein. The data show 11,000 to 15,000 distinct CDR3 sequences, with roughly 20% seen just once and around 81% held by the top ten. V was trimmed by 6 bases and J by 8 bases, leaving 20 bases between them. Germline V CDR1 and CDR2: SNHLY, FYNNEI. The CDR3 totals 15 residues. The chain joins TRBV2 to TRBJ2-1; D uncertain. The sample consisted of a population of CD138-negative cells sorted from bone marrow. The receptor's source is a donor at least 40 years old with multiple myeloma. The CDR3 protein is CASRKDRVGTYEQFF. The CDR3 DNA sequence: TGTGCCAGCAGGAAGGATCGAGTGGGTACATATGAGCAGTTCTTC.